This T cell receptor beta chain derives from a study of blood T cells in healthy people across ages. In the case of this clonotype: Its target is unknown.

The use of a sample-barcoded 5' primer and a J-beta primer mix characterized a second PCR of roughly 6 to 11 cycles. MiXCR, applied by TCRdb to the 5' RACE reads, yields one record per CDR3 protein. Among hundreds of thousands of distinct CDR3 sequences listed, roughly three fifths were seen once. General observations from the study: Donor CMV status, an unknown factor, possibly confounded changes in expanded clonotypes.

The ends lost 3 bases at V and 4 bases at J; junction bases unmatched: 3. The V gene's germline CDR1 is SGDLS and CDR2 YYNGEE. The CDR3 totals 14 residues. Sequenced: blood. This TCR was recovered from a man aged 40-55 years in good health. The V call is TRBV9, the J call TRBJ2-3, with 9 bases aligning to TRBD1. The CDR3 sequence: CASSAGQGSDTQYF. In DNA, the CDR3 is TGTGCCAGCAGCGCGGGACAGGGCTCAGATACGCAGTATTTT. Full variable domain (outside the CDR3, taken from reference TRBV9 and TRBJ2-3): DSGVTQTPKHLITATGQRVTLRCSPRSGDLSVYWYQQSLDQGLQFLIQYYNGEERAKGNILERFSAQQFPDLHSELNLSSLELGDSALYFCASSAGQGSDTQYFGPGTRLTVL.